Shown below are 29 T cell receptor beta chains from a single sample sequenced in a study of T-cell memory formation after mild COVID-19. TCRdb itself ran the 5' RACE reads through MiXCR, one entry per CDR3 protein. The sample has 450,000 or so distinct CDR3 sequences; 20% to 25% are singletons. The sample comprised PBMCs or a T cell subset sorted from them (not recorded which). These receptors all stem from an adult woman who had mild COVID-19 (a few samples of this study predate the infection). Cell type and time point are not known.

This clonotype has only a few counts. The CDR3 DNA is TGTGCCACCAGCAGAGATTACGGGGAAACGAACACCGGGGAGCTGTTTTTT. This codes for CATSRDYGETNTGELFF. The J gene is TRBJ2-2, the V gene TRBV15; possibly TRBD2 for D (5 bases). V was cut by 0 bases and J by 0 bases, with 11 bases left in between. CDR1 is LNHNV, CDR2 YYDKDF, per germline (reference sequence). CDR3 length equals 17 residues. The full variable domain, its missing parts supplied by reference TRBV15 and TRBJ2-2, is DAMVIQNPRYQVTQFGKPVTLSCSQTLNHNVMYWYQQKSSQAPKLLFHYYDKDFNNEADTPDNFQSRRPNTSFCFLDIRSPGLGDTAMYLCATSRDYGETNTGELFFGEGSRLTVL.

The CDR3, as DNA: TGTGCCACCGCGGAACTAGCGGGCACAGATACGCAGTATTTT. Translated: CATAELAGTDTQYF. The chain uses TRBV7-3 and TRBJ2-3; TRBD2 agrees at 8 bases. CDR3 length: 14 residues. Trimming cost V 10 bases and J 1 base; bases outside gene matches: 7. From germline, CDR1 is SGHTA and CDR2 FQGTGA.

This chain links TRBV21-1 with TRBJ2-7; the D call of TRBD1 is as the table states it, not checked on the DNA. TRBV21-1 is annotated as a pseudogene. The CDR3 covers 16 residues. Here the CDR3 DNA reads TGTGCCAGCAGCAAATTCGACAGGGGGATTCCCTACGAGCAGTACTTC. Its protein is CASSKFDRGIPYEQYF.

Ten or more counts support this clonotype. This chain joins TRBV12-3 or TRBV12-4 and TRBJ1-5; D gene ambiguous. This CDR3 has 13 residues. V was clipped by 1 base and J by 7 bases, with 8 bases between them. CDR3 DNA: TGTGCCAGCAGTTTAGATAGGGCCCAGCCCCAGCATTTT. Its translation is CASSLDRAQPQHF.

The chain couples TRBV11-2 to TRBJ2-7; D ambiguous. The length of the CDR3 is 11 residues. V was shortened by 5 bases and J by 6 bases, with 8 bases between the two germline ends. Germline values: CDR1 SGHAT, CDR2 FQNNGV. The CDR3 spells CASSQTSEQYF. CDR3 DNA: TGTGCCAGCAGCCAGACGTCCGAGCAGTACTTC. Filled out from reference TRBV11-2 and TRBJ2-7, the complete variable domain reads EAGVAQSPRYKIIEKRQSVAFWCNPISGHATLYWYQQILGQGPKLLIQFQNNGVVDDSQLPKDRFSAERLKGVDSTLKIQPAKLEDSAVYLCASSQTSEQYFGPGTRLTVT.

The chain has TRBV7-9 and TRBJ2-4; the match to TRBD2 covers 8 bases. The ends lost 5 bases at V and 14 bases at J; junction bases unmatched: 8. The CDR3 loop spans 12 amino acids. Germline V lookup: CDR1 SEHNR, CDR2 FQNEAQ (reference sequence). CDR3 residues: CASSPRGTREYF. The DNA of the CDR3 is TGTGCCAGCAGCCCCCGGGGGACTAGGGAGTACTTC.

This clonotype was picked up a small number of times. This sequence joins TRBV5-1 and TRBJ2-5; D possibly corresponds to TRBD1 (6 bases). Trimming took 2 bases from V and 2 from J, leaving 16 bases between them. This CDR3 has 16 residues. Germline CDR1 SGHRS, CDR2 YFSETQ. As DNA, the CDR3 is TGCGCCAGCAGCTTCAAGGGGACACGATTACAAGAGACCCAGTACTTC. Translating gives CASSFKGTRLQETQYF.

This clonotype was seen only a few times. This chain connects TRBV29-1 to TRBJ2-7, with TRBD2 matching 7 bases. The germline CDR1 and CDR2 sequences are SQVTM and ANQGSEA. Losses at the gene ends were 1 base for V and 1 base for J; bases not matched to a gene: 4. There are 14 residues in the CDR3. The CDR3 here is CSVEVGEGSYEQYF. As DNA, the CDR3 is TGCAGCGTTGAAGTTGGGGAGGGATCCTACGAGCAGTACTTC.

This clonotype was counted a few times. The V and J genes are TRBV13 and TRBJ2-5; maybe TRBD2 (6 bases). CDR1 is PRHDT, CDR2 FYEKMQ, per germline (reference sequence). The CDR3 has 13 amino acids. V was clipped by 5 bases and J by 7 bases, with 14 bases between them. The CDR3, as DNA: TGTGCCAGCAGCGGAGGGACGTCGGGGACCCAGTACTTC. Its protein is CASSGGTSGTQYF.

The DNA for the CDR3 is TGTGCCACCAGCGGACCGGGACTAGGGTGGGAGACCCAGTACTTC. It translates to CATSGPGLGWETQYF. The chain joins TRBV15 to TRBJ2-5; TRBD2 matches at 8 bases. Trimming at V came to 5 bases and at J to 5 bases, leaving 10 bases not matched to a gene. The CDR3 is 15 amino acids. Looked up from germline, CDR1 is LNHNV and CDR2 is YYDKDF (reference sequence).

The chain uses TRBV5-1 and TRBJ2-5; 13 nucleotides align to TRBD2. J was trimmed by 5 bases and V by 7 bases; bases with no gene match: 11. Germline V lookup: CDR1 SGHRS, CDR2 YFSETQ. This CDR3 is 16 amino acids long. This CDR3 reads CASRLAGGTYGETQYF. CDR3 DNA: TGCGCCAGCCGACTAGCGGGAGGAACGTATGGTGAGACCCAGTACTTC.

The chain employs TRBV30 and TRBJ2-5, with 8 bases fitting TRBD2. The CDR3 is 14 amino acids. With 4 bases clipped from V and 2 bases from J, the junction kept 6 bases outside the gene matches. Germline values: CDR1 GTSNPN, CDR2 SVGIG (reference sequence). CDR3 sequence (DNA): TGTGCCTGGACGGTCGGGGGGGCGCAAGAGACCCAGTACTTC. Encoded protein: CAWTVGGAQETQYF.

The V gene is TRBV12-3 or TRBV12-4, the J gene TRBJ2-3; no clear D gene. V was trimmed by 2 bases and J by 3 bases, leaving 6 bases between them. The CDR3 has 13 amino acids. The CDR3 bases are TGTGCCAGCAGTTTACGTAAGACAGATACGCAGTATTTT. Translated, it gives CASSLRKTDTQYF.

The V and J genes are TRBV20-1 and TRBJ1-2; D possibly corresponds to TRBD1 (6 bases). CDR3 length: 13 residues. In germline, CDR1 is DFQATT, CDR2 SNEGSKA (reference sequence). V was cut by 2 bases and J by 5 bases, with 12 bases left in between. CDR3 sequence: CSARPGVGYGYTF. The DNA of the CDR3 is TGCAGTGCTAGACCAGGGGTTGGGTATGGCTACACCTTC.

V usage is TRBV2 and J usage is TRBJ2-4; 8 nucleotides align to TRBD2. The V gene end was trimmed by 4 bases and the J gene end by 1 base; junction bases not matched to a gene: 12. Per the germline V gene, CDR1 is SNHLY and CDR2 is FYNNEI. CDR3 size: 18 residues. The CDR3 DNA sequence: TGTGCCAGCAGTGTTGTTCTCCGGGAGGGTAGGGCCAAAAACATTCAGTACTTC. Amino acids: CASSVVLREGRAKNIQYF. Filled out from reference TRBV2 and TRBJ2-4, the complete variable domain reads EPEVTQTPSHQVTQMGQEVILRCVPISNHLYFYWYRQILGQKVEFLVSFYNNEISEKSEIFDDQFSVERPDGSNFTLKIRSTKLEDSAMYFCASSVVLREGRAKNIQYFGAGTRLSVL.

This clonotype was counted only a few times. The V gene is TRBV24-1, the J gene TRBJ2-1; D gene unclear. Germline V gives CDR1 KGHDR, CDR2 SFDVKD. The ends were cut back, 8 bases at V and 2 bases at J, with 3 bases in the middle. The CDR3 covers 11 residues. CDR3 DNA sequence: TGTGCCACCACCGCCTACAATGAGCAGTTCTTC. Translation gives CATTAYNEQFF.

This chain links TRBV5-1 with TRBJ2-3; 9 bases agree with TRBD2. V shed 5 bases and J 3 bases; nucleotides not matched to a gene: 19. Germline V gives CDR1 SGHRS, CDR2 YFSETQ. The CDR3 is made up of 19 amino acids. CDR3 sequence: CASSPGRGGRARATDTQYF. The CDR3 DNA reads as TGCGCCAGCAGTCCCGGGCGTGGCGGGAGGGCCAGGGCGACAGATACGCAGTATTTT.

The chain joins TRBV24-1 to TRBJ1-1; TRBD1 might be the D (6 bases). Germline lookup yields CDR1 KGHDR and CDR2 SFDVKD. The CDR3 consists of 19 residues. Trimming left V 2 bases short and J 0 bases short, with 21 bases between. CDR3 nucleotides: TGTGCCACCAGTGATTCCAATACCGGACAGTCGTACATGAACACTGAAGCTTTCTTT. Translation gives CATSDSNTGQSYMNTEAFF.

This clonotype occurred a few times. This chain uses TRBV7-2 with TRBJ2-3, with D unclear. Trimming took 3 bases from V and 1 from J, leaving 8 bases between them. The germline V gene has CDR1 SGHTA and CDR2 FQGNSA. CDR3 length: 14 residues. DNA for the CDR3: TGTGCCAGCAGCTTGAACGGCCGCACAGATACGCAGTATTTT. This codes for CASSLNGRTDTQYF.

The chain carries TRBV6-2 or TRBV6-3 and TRBJ2-1; the match to TRBD2 covers 16 bases. The CDR3 length is 19 residues. V trimming: 8 bases; J trimming: 7 bases; junction bases outside the gene matches: 17. Germline V gene sequence: CDR1 MNHEY, CDR2 SVGEGT. CDR3 in amino acids: CASSTASGLAGGPRNEQFF. The CDR3 bases are TGTGCCAGCTCAACCGCCTCGGGACTAGCGGGAGGGCCTCGGAATGAGCAGTTCTTC.

Comments on this clonotype: A junction end diverges from the germline sequence, so it may reflect a read error. Written as DNA, the CDR3 is TGTGCTAGCAGCCCTGGACAGGGGGCTTGGGTTGAGCAGTTCTTC. Protein product: CASSPGQGAWVEQFF. The rearrangement uses TRBV7-7 and TRBJ2-1; 11 bases agree with TRBD1. This CDR3 has 15 residues. CDR1 and CDR2 (germline): SSHAT, FNYEAQ (reference sequence).

The CDR3 loop reads CSARDVVAGYNEQFF. The CDR3 DNA sequence: TGCAGTGCTAGAGATGTGGTAGCGGGCTACAATGAGCAGTTCTTC. V and J are TRBV20-1 and TRBJ2-1; 7 bases line up with TRBD2. Germline V lookup: CDR1 DFQATT, CDR2 SNEGSKA (reference sequence). The CDR3 loop spans 15 amino acids. The trim removed 0 bases at V and 3 bases at J, leaving 5 bases unmatched.

This clonotype has a handful of counts. V and J are TRBV7-3 and TRBJ2-4; 7 bases are shared with TRBD2. Germline V gene sequence: CDR1 SGHTA, CDR2 FQGTGA. This CDR3 is 20 amino acids long. The V segment lost 1 base and the J segment 1 base; nucleotides outside the gene matches: 16. The CDR3 reads CASSLNAGDPDSRAKNIQYF. In DNA, the CDR3 is TGTGCCAGCAGCTTAAACGCGGGGGACCCGGACTCACGTGCCAAAAACATTCAGTACTTC.

V and J are TRBV5-1 and TRBJ1-1, with a possible D match to TRBD1 (6 bases). Deletions cut 2 bases from V and 5 bases from J, with 13 bases between. Germline loops: CDR1 SGHRS, CDR2 YFSETQ. The CDR3 runs 14 residues. CDR3 nucleotide sequence: TGCGCCAGCAGCTTCACGGGGGCATGGACTGAAGCTTTCTTT. Translation gives CASSFTGAWTEAFF.

The V gene is TRBV15, the J gene TRBJ1-2; tentative D call: TRBD1 (6 bases). The CDR3 is made up of 15 amino acids. The V end was cut by 4 bases, the J end by 2 bases, with 14 bases between. Germline CDR1 LNHNV, CDR2 YYDKDF (reference sequence). CDR3 residues: CATSMDSVGNYGYTF. Written as DNA, the CDR3 is TGTGCCACCAGCATGGACAGTGTGGGGAACTATGGCTACACCTTC.

This clonotype was counted at least ten times. The rearrangement uses TRBV18 and TRBJ2-1, with D unclear. Germline CDR1 and CDR2: KGHSH and LQKENI. This CDR3 contains 13 residues. V was trimmed by 3 bases and J by 4 bases, leaving 7 bases between them. CDR3 loop: CASSPAIYNEQFF. In nucleotides, the CDR3 is TGTGCCAGCTCACCGGCTATTTACAATGAGCAGTTCTTC.

This clonotype occurred a few times. This chain uses TRBV5-1 with TRBJ2-3; possible D gene TRBD1, 5 bases. The V and J ends lost 4 bases and 6 bases respectively, with 18 bases between them. This CDR3 region has 15 residues. The germline gives CDR1 SGHRS, CDR2 YFSETQ. As DNA, the CDR3 is TGCGCCAGCAGCCCTACCTCAGGGAATTTGGATACGCAGTATTTT. Amino acids: CASSPTSGNLDTQYF. Variable domain in full (rest from reference TRBV5-1 and TRBJ2-3): KAGVTQTPRYLIKTRGQQVTLSCSPISGHRSVSWYQQTPGQGLQFLFEYFSETQRNKGNFPGRFSGRQFSNSRSEMNVSTLELGDSALYLCASSPTSGNLDTQYFGPGTRLTVL.

This clonotype came up a few times. The chain links TRBV5-1 to TRBJ1-2; 8 nucleotides align to TRBD1. Germline V gene sequence: CDR1 SGHRS, CDR2 YFSETQ. V was pared by 4 bases and J by 8 bases, with 4 bases of the junction left unmatched. CDR3 length equals 12 residues. Here the CDR3 reads CASSPRGLGYTF. CDR3 bases: TGCGCCAGCAGCCCCAGGGGGCTGGGCTACACCTTC.

V usage is TRBV11-1 and J usage is TRBJ1-1; a weak D match, TRBD1 (6 bases). Germline V gives CDR1 SGHAT, CDR2 FQDESV (reference sequence). V lost 5 bases, J lost 0 bases, and 13 bases lay in between. The CDR3 runs 15 residues. The CDR3 region is CASSPGGAMNTEAFF. DNA for the CDR3: TGTGCCAGCAGCCCGGGGGGGGCGATGAACACTGAAGCTTTCTTT. The whole variable domain, remainder taken from reference TRBV11-1 and TRBJ1-1, is EAEVAQSPRYKITEKSQAVAFWCDPISGHATLYWYRQILGQGPELLVQFQDESVVDDSQLPKDRFSAERLKGVDSTLKIQPAELGDSAMYLCASSPGGAMNTEAFFGQGTRLTVV.